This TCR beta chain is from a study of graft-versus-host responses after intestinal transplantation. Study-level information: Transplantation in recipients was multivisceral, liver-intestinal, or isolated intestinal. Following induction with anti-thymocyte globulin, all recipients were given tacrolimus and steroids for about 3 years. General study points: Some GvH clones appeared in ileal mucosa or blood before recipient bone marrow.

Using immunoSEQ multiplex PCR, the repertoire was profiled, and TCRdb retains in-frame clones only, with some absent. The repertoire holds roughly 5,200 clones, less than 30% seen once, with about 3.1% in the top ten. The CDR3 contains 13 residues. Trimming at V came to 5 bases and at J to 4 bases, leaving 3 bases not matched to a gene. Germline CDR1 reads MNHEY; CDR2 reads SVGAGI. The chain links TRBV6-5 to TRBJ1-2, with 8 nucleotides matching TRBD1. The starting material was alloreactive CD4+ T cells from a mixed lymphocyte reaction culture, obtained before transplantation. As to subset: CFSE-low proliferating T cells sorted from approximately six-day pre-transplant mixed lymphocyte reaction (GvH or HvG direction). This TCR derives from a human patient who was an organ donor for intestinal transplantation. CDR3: CASSRTGTYGYTF. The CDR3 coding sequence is TGTGCCAGCAGTCGGACAGGGACCTATGGCTACACCTTC.